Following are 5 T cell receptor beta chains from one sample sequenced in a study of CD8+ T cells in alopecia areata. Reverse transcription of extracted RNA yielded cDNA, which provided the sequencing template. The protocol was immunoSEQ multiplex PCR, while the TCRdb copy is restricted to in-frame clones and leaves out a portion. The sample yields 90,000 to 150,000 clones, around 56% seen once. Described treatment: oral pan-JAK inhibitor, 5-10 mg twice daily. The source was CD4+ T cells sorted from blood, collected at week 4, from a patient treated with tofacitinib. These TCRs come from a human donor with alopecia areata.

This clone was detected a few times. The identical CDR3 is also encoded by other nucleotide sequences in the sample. CDR3 in amino acids: CSGGQLNTEAFF. Here the CDR3 DNA reads TGCAGCGGGGGACAGTTGAACACTGAAGCTTTCTTT. The gene calls are TRBV29-1 and TRBJ1-1, with TRBD1 identical over 7 bases. Trimming removed 7 bases from V and 0 bases from J; junction bases left unmatched: 2. Per the germline V gene, CDR1 is SQVTM and CDR2 is ANQGSEA. The CDR3 totals 12 residues.

The CDR3 bases are TGCAGCGTTGACAGGGGGACGGGAGAAGCTTTCTTT. Translation gives CSVDRGTGEAFF. V gene TRBV29-1 combines with J gene TRBJ1-1; TRBD1 matches at 7 bases. V trimming: 3 bases; J trimming: 8 bases; junction bases outside the gene matches: 6. The CDR3 is 12 amino acids. Germline V gene data show CDR1 as SQVTM and CDR2 as ANQGSEA. The full variable domain, rest sourced from reference TRBV29-1 and TRBJ1-1, is SAVISQKPSRDICQRGTSLTIQCQVDSQVTMMFWYRQQPGQSLTLIATANQGSEATYESGFVIDKFPISRPNLTFSTLTVSNMSPEDSSIYLCSVDRGTGEAFFGQGTRLTVV.

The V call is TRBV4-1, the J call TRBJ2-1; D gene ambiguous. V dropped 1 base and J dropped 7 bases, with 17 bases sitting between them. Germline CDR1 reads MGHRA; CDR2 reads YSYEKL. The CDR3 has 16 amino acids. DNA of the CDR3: TGCGCCAGCAGCCAAGGGATGGCGGCAGGTAGAAATGAGCAGTTCTTC. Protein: CASSQGMAAGRNEQFF.

CDR3: CASRQQGPGSQETQYF. In DNA form, the CDR3 reads TGTGCCAGCAGACAACAGGGCCCGGGGTCCCAAGAGACCCAGTACTTC. This rearrangement joins TRBV11-2 to TRBJ2-5; D is perhaps TRBD1 (6 bases). CDR3 size: 16 residues. Germline CDR1 reads SGHAT; CDR2 reads FQNNGV. Trimming cost V 6 bases and J 1 base, with 18 bases left between them.

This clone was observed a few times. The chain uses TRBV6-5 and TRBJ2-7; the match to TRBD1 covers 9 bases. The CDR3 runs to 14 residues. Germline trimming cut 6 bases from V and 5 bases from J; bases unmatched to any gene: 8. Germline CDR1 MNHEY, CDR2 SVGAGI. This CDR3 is CASRKSGTGNEQYF. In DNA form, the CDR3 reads TGTGCCAGCAGAAAATCCGGGACAGGGAACGAGCAGTACTTC.